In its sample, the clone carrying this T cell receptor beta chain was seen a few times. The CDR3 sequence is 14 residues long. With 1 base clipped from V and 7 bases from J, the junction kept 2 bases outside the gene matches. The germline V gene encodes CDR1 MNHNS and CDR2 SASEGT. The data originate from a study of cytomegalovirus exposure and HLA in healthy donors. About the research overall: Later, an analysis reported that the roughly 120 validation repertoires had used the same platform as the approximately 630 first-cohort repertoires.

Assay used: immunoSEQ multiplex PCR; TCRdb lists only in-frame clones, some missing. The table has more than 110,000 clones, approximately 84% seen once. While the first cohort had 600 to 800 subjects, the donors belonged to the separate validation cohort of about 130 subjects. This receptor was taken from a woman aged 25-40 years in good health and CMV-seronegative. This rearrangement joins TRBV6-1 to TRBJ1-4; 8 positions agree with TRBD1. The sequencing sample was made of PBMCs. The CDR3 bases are TGTGCCAGCAGTGAAGGACAGGGGACTGAAAAACTGTTTTTT. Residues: CASSEGQGTEKLFF.